This TCR beta chain was obtained from a study of blood T cell repertoires in COVID-19 (dated by TCRdb to the early 2020s). As for the study more broadly: Collaborator samples came from the United States, Italy and Spain and covered acute and convalescent phases of COVID-19. A de-identified subject ID, COVID-19 status, age in years and sex were almost always included in the sample metadata. The prospective study material was composed of cDNA or gDNA derived from T cells, B-cell-depleted T cells, or PBMCs. A freely available public database, intended as a resource for researchers studying the immune response to SARS-CoV-2, is where the repertoires were released. The samples were drawn from the first 160 participants of the ongoing ImmuneRACE study and from 1,254 subjects provided by 6 global collaborators. Where HLA class I and class II types were available, the types were taken from metadata supplied by the sample provider, not from assay-based typing. Subjects who had been exposed to COVID-19, were actively infected with it, or had recovered from it provided the deeply sampled blood TCRbeta repertoires that made up the dataset. Overall results and qualifications from the work: Clinical and demographic metadata were provided uncurated, with the amount varying by source and participant.

Collaborating institutions collected whole blood in K2EDTA tubes following their own protocols. For TCRbeta analysis, collaborators shipped samples in one of three forms: frozen whole blood, isolated PBMCs, or DNA extracted from either of those sample types. TCRbeta CDR3 regions were amplified from genomic DNA by means of the immunoSEQ Assay, a bias-controlled multiplex PCR. On the authors' methods: The number of nucleated cells in each sample was estimated from the amplification of reference gene primers within the assay. To quantify the absolute abundance of each unique TCRbeta CDR3 rearrangement, sequence reads were collapsed and filtered. For each sample, productive Simpson clonality was calculated as the square root of Simpson's diversity index across productive rearrangements. TCRdb's version of the immuneACCESS table is confined to in-frame rearrangements and falls short of the full clone set. An unresolved V gene accounts for under half of the shortfall where checked; the remainder is of unknown origin. The DNA was the basis for D and trimming; V, J and clone size are from that table. This sample holds about 66,000 clones; about 86% were observed only once. Of the sample, 6.9% falls within the top ten clones.

For this clone: It has no known antigen specificity. No quality values exist for individual bases; no much larger clone is one base distant.

The CDR3 goes from the cysteine to the phenylalanine over 19 residues. Only CDR3 DNA remains: 57 bases, in frame from the first base. In the germline V gene, CDR1 corresponds to LGHNT and CDR2 to FRNRAP. The junction carries 22 bases between V and J, which are trimmed by 0 bases and 4 bases respectively. The receptor chain draws on TRBV12-5 and TRBJ2-1; the D gene is possibly TRBD2, with 8 bases matching. The sample comprised peripheral blood. This TCR derives from a man over 45 with active COVID-19. The DNA sequence follows: TGTGCTAGTGGTTTGGTACAATTCGGGAGGGCCAGGGGGTACAATGAGCAGTTCTTC. Its coded protein is CASGLVQFGRARGYNEQFF. With the portions outside the CDR3 filled from the reference TRBV12-5 and TRBJ2-1 genes, the complete variable region becomes DARVTQTPRHKVTEMGQEVTMRCQPILGHNTVFWYRQTMMQGLELLAYFRNRAPLDDSGMPKDRFSAEMPDATLATLKIQPSEPRDSAVYFCASGLVQFGRARGYNEQFFGPGTRLTVL.